The TCR beta chain under discussion was sequenced for a study of PD-L1 blockade in urothelial cancer. Sequencing used immunoSEQ multiplex PCR; TCRdb keeps in-frame clones, though not all of them. The table lists 45,000 to 55,000 clones, around 85% of them singletons, with 10% in the top ten. CDR3 length: 16 residues. The germline V gene has CDR1 KGHSH and CDR2 LQKENI. Trimming left V 3 bases short and J 3 bases short, with 18 bases between. Time point meaning: peripheral blood 6 weeks after treatment start. The sequenced sample was PBMCs, obtained around atezolizumab (anti-PD-L1) treatment. The clonotype was recovered from a man aged 55 to 70 with urothelial cancer. V usage is TRBV18 and J usage is TRBJ2-7, with a possible D match to TRBD2 (8 bases). CDR3 sequence reads: CASSPDREGAGYEQYF. Here the CDR3 DNA reads TGTGCCAGCTCACCGGATCGGGAGGGGGCGGGCTACGAGCAGTACTTC.